This T cell receptor (beta chain) stems from a study of blood T cell repertoires in COVID-19. At the level of the study: Samples taken during acute and convalescent COVID-19 were collected in the United States, Italy and Spain. Sources were T cells, B-cell-depleted T cells, or PBMCs; the material itself was cDNA or gDNA.

Here immunoSEQ multiplex PCR was the method, and the copy in TCRdb shows in-frame clones only, minus some. Seen here are some 100,000 clones, about 91% observed once, and the top ten hold about 4.6%. Germline loops: CDR1 LNHDA, CDR2 SQIVND (reference sequence). Trimming left V 4 bases short and J 4 bases short, with 7 bases between. The CDR3 runs to 13 residues. This receptor was taken from a human donor in a cohort sampled during active COVID-19. The J gene is TRBJ1-4, the V gene TRBV19, with D maybe TRBD1 (5 bases). The sequenced sample consisted of peripheral blood. The chain's CDR3 is CASSSRGNEKLFF. The DNA for the CDR3 is TGTGCCAGTAGTAGTAGGGGTAATGAAAAACTGTTTTTT.